One and the same sample provided the 14 T cell receptor beta chains below, sequenced in a study of cytomegalovirus exposure and HLA in healthy donors. The PCR made use of 60 Vbeta and 13 Jbeta primers. Here immunoSEQ multiplex PCR was the method, and the copy in TCRdb shows in-frame clones only, minus some. The repertoire consists of fewer than 90,000 clones, with roughly 83% occurring once and the leading ten covering 14% to 15%. The source material was PBMCs. The source is a middle-aged woman in good health and CMV-seropositive.

This chain uses TRBV29-1 with TRBJ1-1; D may be TRBD1 (5 bases). Per germline, CDR1 SQVTM and CDR2 ANQGSEA. V was pared by 7 bases and J by 5 bases, with 11 bases between. This CDR3 has 11 residues. CDR3 sequence reads: CSGRGPTEAFF. CDR3 DNA: TGCAGCGGGAGGGGTCCAACTGAAGCTTTCTTT.

The CDR3 region is CSVGQGGETQYF. For the CDR3, the DNA is TGCAGCGTTGGACAGGGGGGGGAGACCCAGTACTTC. This chain joins TRBV29-1 and TRBJ2-5; TRBD1 matches 9 bases. V dropped 4 bases and J dropped 5; count of bases not matched to a gene: 2. Germline V gene sequence: CDR1 SQVTM, CDR2 ANQGSEA. The CDR3 is 12 amino acids.

The chain combines TRBV11-2 with TRBJ2-2; TRBD1 is a possible D gene (5 bases). The V end was cut by 0 bases, the J end by 6 bases, with 11 bases between. This CDR3 is 15 amino acids long. In germline, CDR1 is SGHAT, CDR2 FQNNGV. The DNA of the CDR3 is TGTGCCAGCAGCTTAGAAGGGGTGGGGCCCGGGGAGCTGTTTTTT. It yields the protein CASSLEGVGPGELFF.

V is TRBV6-4 and J is TRBJ2-3; 8 bases align to TRBD1. V was pared by 0 bases and J by 1 base, with 6 bases of the junction left unmatched. CDR3 length equals 17 residues. CDR1 is MRHNA and CDR2 is SNTAGT in the germline V gene. The CDR3 sequence is CASSDSETGECTDTQYF. For the CDR3, the DNA is TGTGCCAGCAGTGACTCGGAGACAGGGGAGTGCACAGATACGCAGTATTTT.

This clone was seen only once. V and J are TRBV27 and TRBJ2-5; D might be TRBD2 (7 bases). Germline V CDR1 and CDR2: MNHEY, SMNVEV (reference sequence). V was trimmed by 4 bases and J by 3 bases, leaving 15 bases between them. The CDR3 consists of 15 residues. This CDR3 is CASSSFRGAEETQYF. The CDR3 bases are TGTGCCAGCAGTTCATTTCGGGGGGCCGAAGAGACCCAGTACTTC.

V usage is TRBV5-1 and J usage is TRBJ1-1; 8 bases line up with TRBD1. Losses at the gene ends were 4 bases for V and 1 base for J; bases not matched to a gene: 3. This CDR3 has 14 amino acids. Germline values: CDR1 SGHRS, CDR2 YFSETQ. The CDR3 protein is CASSIDRGNTEAFF. The CDR3 bases are TGCGCCAGCAGCATCGACAGGGGGAACACTGAAGCTTTCTTT.

This clone was seen a few times. V usage is TRBV9 and J usage is TRBJ2-1, with TRBD2 matching over 9 bases. The J segment lost 8 bases and the V segment lost 4 bases, leaving 7 bases of the junction unmatched. This CDR3 contains 14 residues. CDR1 is SGDLS and CDR2 is YYNGEE in the germline V gene. This CDR3 reads CASSTRLAEDEQFF. As DNA, the CDR3 is TGTGCCAGCAGCACCAGACTAGCGGAGGATGAGCAGTTCTTC.

This clone has only a few counts. The J gene is TRBJ2-6, the V gene TRBV2; D gene uncertain. Trimming took 6 bases from V and 0 from J, leaving 9 bases between them. Germline V gene lookup returns CDR1 SNHLY and CDR2 FYNNEI. The CDR3 length is 15 residues. The CDR3 region has the DNA TGTGCCAGCAGAAGACTGGGCTCTGGGGCCAACGTCCTGACTTTC. This encodes CASRRLGSGANVLTF. Based on the CDR3 plus reference TRBV2 and TRBJ2-6, the full variable domain is EPEVTQTPSHQVTQMGQEVILRCVPISNHLYFYWYRQILGQKVEFLVSFYNNEISEKSEIFDDQFSVERPDGSNFTLKIRSTKLEDSAMYFCASRRLGSGANVLTFGAGSRLTVL.

V is TRBV5-1 and J is TRBJ2-3, with 9 bases matching TRBD1. The CDR3 sequence is 16 residues long. Germline V CDR1 and CDR2: SGHRS, YFSETQ. V was clipped by 5 bases and J by 0 bases; unmatched bases: 7. DNA of the CDR3: TGCGCCAGCAGGACCCGGGACAGGGCTAGCACAGATACGCAGTATTTT. Amino acid sequence: CASRTRDRASTDTQYF.

The V call is TRBV19, the J call TRBJ1-3; unclear D gene. V shed 8 bases and J shed 0 bases, with 11 bases lying between them. The germline CDR1 and CDR2 sequences are LNHDA and SQIVND (reference sequence). The CDR3 runs to 14 residues. The CDR3 loop reads CASADSSSGNTIYF. The CDR3 region has the DNA TGTGCCAGTGCTGACTCAAGCTCTGGAAACACCATATATTTT.

CDR3: CAWSEGGATNEKLFF. The DNA of the CDR3 is TGTGCCTGGAGTGAAGGGGGAGCAACTAATGAAAAACTGTTTTTT. The V and J genes are TRBV30 and TRBJ1-4, with a tentative D call TRBD1 (6 bases). The V and J ends lost 1 base and 0 bases respectively, with 9 bases between them. The V gene's germline CDR1 is GTSNPN and CDR2 SVGIG (reference sequence). The CDR3 covers 15 residues.

The V and J genes are TRBV7-9 and TRBJ1-1; no clear D gene. Germline V gene data show CDR1 as SEHNR and CDR2 as FQNEAQ (reference sequence). Between the trimmed V and J ends, which lost 5 bases and 9 bases, there was a span of 19 bases. The CDR3 is 14 amino acids. The CDR3 protein is CASSRGGSLRQAFF. The CDR3 bases are TGTGCCAGCAGCAGAGGAGGCAGTCTCCGGCAAGCTTTCTTT. The variable domain in full, with the rest retrieved from reference TRBV7-9 and TRBJ1-1, is DTGVSQNPRHKITKRGQNVTFRCDPISEHNRLYWYRQTLGQGPEFLTYFQNEAQLEKSRLLSDRFSAERPKGSFSTLEIQRTEQGDSAMYLCASSRGGSLRQAFFGQGTRLTVV.

The CDR3 DNA reads TGTGCCAGCAAGGGGTTCCCACTGGGGGAGGCTGAAGCTTTCTTT. Amino acids: CASKGFPLGEAEAFF. The gene calls are TRBV27 and TRBJ1-1, with D tentatively TRBD1 (5 bases). Between the trimmed V and J ends, which lost 7 bases and 6 bases, there was a span of 21 bases. The CDR3 has 15 residues. The germline V gene has CDR1 MNHEY and CDR2 SMNVEV (reference sequence).

This sequence joins TRBV5-4 and TRBJ1-1, with a possible D match to TRBD1 (5 bases). The CDR3 is made up of 15 amino acids. V lost 1 base, J lost 3 bases, and 13 bases lay in between. The germline CDR1 and CDR2 sequences are SGHNT and YYREEE (reference sequence). CDR3 DNA sequence: TGTGCCAGCAGCTTGTCGGGGGGGATCTACACTGAAGCTTTCTTT. Protein product: CASSLSGGIYTEAFF.